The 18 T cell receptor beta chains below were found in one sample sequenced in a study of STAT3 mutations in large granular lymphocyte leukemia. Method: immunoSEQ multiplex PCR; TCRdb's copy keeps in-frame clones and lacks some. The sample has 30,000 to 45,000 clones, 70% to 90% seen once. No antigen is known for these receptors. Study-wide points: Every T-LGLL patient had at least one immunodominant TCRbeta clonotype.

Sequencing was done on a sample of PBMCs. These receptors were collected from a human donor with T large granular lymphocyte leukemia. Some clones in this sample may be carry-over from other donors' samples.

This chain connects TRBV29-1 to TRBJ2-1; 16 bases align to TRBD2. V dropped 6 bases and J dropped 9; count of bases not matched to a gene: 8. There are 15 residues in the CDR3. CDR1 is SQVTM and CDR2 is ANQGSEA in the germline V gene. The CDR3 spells CSVRGTSGGAGEQFF. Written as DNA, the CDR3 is TGCAGCGTGCGGGGGACTAGCGGGGGGGCGGGTGAGCAGTTCTTC.

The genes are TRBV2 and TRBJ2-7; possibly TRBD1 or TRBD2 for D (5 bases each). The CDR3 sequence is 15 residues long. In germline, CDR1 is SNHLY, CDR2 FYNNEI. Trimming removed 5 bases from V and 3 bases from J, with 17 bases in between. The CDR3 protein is CASSSPGTGSYEQYF. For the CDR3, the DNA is TGTGCCAGCAGTTCACCCGGGACGGGGAGCTACGAGCAGTACTTC.

The CDR3 is CASSLLAGGDTQYF. The CDR3 DNA reads as TGTGCCAGCAGCTTACTAGCGGGAGGCGATACGCAGTATTTT. V usage is TRBV5-6 and J usage is TRBJ2-3, with 12 bases fitting TRBD2. The CDR3 totals 14 residues. Germline-derived CDR1 and CDR2 are SGHDT and YYEEEE. The ends lost 2 bases at V and 6 bases at J; junction bases unmatched: 1.

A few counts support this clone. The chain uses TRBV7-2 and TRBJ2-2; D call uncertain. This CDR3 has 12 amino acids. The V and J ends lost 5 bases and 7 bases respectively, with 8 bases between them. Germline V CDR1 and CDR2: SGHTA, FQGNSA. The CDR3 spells CASSRMVGELFF. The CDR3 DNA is TGTGCCAGCAGCCGAATGGTCGGGGAGCTGTTTTTT.

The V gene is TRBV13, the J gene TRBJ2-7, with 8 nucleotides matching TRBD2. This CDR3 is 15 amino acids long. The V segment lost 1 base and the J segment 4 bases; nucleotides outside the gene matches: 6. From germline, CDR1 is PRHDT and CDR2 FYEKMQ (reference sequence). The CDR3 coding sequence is TGTGCCAGCAGCTTAGCTGGTAGCGGGGTGTACGAGCAGTACTTC. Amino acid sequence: CASSLAGSGVYEQYF.

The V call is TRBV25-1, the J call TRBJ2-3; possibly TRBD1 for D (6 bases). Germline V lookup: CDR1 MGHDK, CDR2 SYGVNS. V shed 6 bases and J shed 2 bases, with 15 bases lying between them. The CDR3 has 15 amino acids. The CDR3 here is CASRGTGLPTDTQYF. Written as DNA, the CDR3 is TGTGCCAGCAGGGGAACAGGGCTACCCACAGATACGCAGTATTTT.

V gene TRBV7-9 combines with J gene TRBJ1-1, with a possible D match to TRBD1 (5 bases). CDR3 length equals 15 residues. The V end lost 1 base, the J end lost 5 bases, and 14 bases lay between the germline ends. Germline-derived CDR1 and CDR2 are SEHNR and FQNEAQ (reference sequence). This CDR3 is CASSLGGEVWTEAFF. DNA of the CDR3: TGTGCCAGCAGCTTAGGGGGGGAAGTTTGGACTGAAGCTTTCTTT.

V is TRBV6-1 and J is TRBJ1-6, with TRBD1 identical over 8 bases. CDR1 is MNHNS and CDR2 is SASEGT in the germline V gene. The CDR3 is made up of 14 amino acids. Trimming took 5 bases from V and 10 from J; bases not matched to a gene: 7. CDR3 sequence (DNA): TGTGCCAGCAGTCACACAGGGGGTGGATCACCCCTCCACTTT. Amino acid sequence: CASSHTGGGSPLHF.

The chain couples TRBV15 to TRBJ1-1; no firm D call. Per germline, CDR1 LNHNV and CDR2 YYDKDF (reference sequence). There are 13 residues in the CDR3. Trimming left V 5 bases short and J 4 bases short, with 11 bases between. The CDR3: CATSLRLSTEAFF. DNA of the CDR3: TGTGCCACCAGCTTACGATTGAGCACTGAAGCTTTCTTT.

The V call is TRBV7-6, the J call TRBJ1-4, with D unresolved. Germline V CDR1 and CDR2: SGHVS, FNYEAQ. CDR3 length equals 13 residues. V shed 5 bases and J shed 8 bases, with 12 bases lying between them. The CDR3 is CASSRLIKEKLFF. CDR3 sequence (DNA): TGTGCCAGCAGCCGGTTAATTAAGGAAAAACTGTTTTTT.

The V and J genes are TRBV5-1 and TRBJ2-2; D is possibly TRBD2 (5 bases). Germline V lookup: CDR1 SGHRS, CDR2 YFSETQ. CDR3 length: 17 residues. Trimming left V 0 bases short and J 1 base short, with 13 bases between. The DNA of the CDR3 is TGCGCCAGCAGCTTGGGAGGGTCGGACGGGAACACCGGGGAGCTGTTTTTT. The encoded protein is CASSLGGSDGNTGELFF.

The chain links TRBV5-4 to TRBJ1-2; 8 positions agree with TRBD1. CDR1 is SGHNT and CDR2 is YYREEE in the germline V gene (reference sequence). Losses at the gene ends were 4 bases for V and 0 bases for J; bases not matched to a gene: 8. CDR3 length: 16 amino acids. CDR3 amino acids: CASSQGQGVANYGYTF. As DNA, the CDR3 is TGTGCCAGCAGCCAAGGACAGGGCGTAGCTAACTATGGCTACACCTTC.

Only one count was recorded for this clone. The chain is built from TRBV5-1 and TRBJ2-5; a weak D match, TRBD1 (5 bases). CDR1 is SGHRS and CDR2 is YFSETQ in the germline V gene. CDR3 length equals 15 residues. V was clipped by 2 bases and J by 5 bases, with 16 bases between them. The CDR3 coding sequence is TGCGCCAGCAGCTTAGACAGTCTGCCCCAGGAGACCCAGTACTTC. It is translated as CASSLDSLPQETQYF.

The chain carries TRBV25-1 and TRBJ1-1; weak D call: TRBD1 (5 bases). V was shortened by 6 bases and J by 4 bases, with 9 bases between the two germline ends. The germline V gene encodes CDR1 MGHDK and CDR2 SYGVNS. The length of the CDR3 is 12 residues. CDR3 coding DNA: TGTGCCAGCAGGGGGGGGGTCACTGAAGCTTTCTTT. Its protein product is CASRGGVTEAFF.

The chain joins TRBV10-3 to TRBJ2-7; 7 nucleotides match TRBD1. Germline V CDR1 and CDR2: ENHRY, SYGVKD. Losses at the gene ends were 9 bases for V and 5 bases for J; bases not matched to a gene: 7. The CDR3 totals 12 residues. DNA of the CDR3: TGTGCCATTCGACAGGGAGTACACGAGCAGTACTTC. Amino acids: CAIRQGVHEQYF.

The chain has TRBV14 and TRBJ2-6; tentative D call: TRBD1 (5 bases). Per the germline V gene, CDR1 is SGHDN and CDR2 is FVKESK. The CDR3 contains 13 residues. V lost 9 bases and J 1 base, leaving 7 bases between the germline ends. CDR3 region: CASTGSGANVLTF. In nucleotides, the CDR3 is TGTGCCAGTACAGGTTCTGGGGCCAACGTCCTGACTTTC. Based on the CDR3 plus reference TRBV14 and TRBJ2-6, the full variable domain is EAGVTQFPSHSVIEKGQTVTLRCDPISGHDNLYWYRRVMGKEIKFLLHFVKESKQDESGMPNNRFLAERTGGTYSTLKVQPAELEDSGVYFCASTGSGANVLTFGAGSRLTVL.

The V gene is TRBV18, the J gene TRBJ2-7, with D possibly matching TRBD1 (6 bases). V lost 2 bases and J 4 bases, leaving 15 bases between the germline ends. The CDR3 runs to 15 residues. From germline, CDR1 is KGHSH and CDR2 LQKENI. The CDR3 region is CASSPAAGAEYEQYV. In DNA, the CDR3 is TGTGCCAGCTCACCAGCGGCAGGGGCGGAATACGAGCAGTACGTC.

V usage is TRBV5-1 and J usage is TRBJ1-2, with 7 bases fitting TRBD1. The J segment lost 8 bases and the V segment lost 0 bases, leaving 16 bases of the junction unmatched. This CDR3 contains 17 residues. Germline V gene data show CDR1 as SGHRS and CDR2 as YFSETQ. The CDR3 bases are TGCGCCAGCAGCTTGGAATACAGGGGATCCCTTTCGGGGGGCTACACCTTC. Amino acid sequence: CASSLEYRGSLSGGYTF.